Below, 27 T cell receptor beta chains from the same sample are listed, as sequenced in a study of vaccination effects on CD4 cells after COVID-19. Assay: immunoSEQ multiplex PCR; the TCRdb copy retains only in-frame clones and omits some. The sample records just under 65,000 clones, less than 80% being singletons. The antigens of these receptors remain unknown. Peptide-pool stimulation followed by sequencing identified expanded antigen-specific CD4+ clonotypes in the ViraFEST assay. When around 10 days of culture had elapsed, CD4+ T cells were isolated. Each vaccine recipient was nucleocapsid antibody negative and had no prior SARS-CoV-2 infection. Sequenced material: CD4+ T cells from PBMCs cultured with HCoV-OC43 spike peptides, taken before COVID-19 vaccination. Subset indicated: HCoV-OC43 spike overlapping peptide pool stimulation. Source of these receptors: a human donor who received a COVID-19 vaccine.

The rearrangement links TRBV6-1 to TRBJ2-7; D is uncertain. This CDR3 spans 13 amino acids. Trimming removed 2 bases at V and 4 bases at J, with 9 bases between. Looked up from germline, CDR1 is MNHNS and CDR2 is SASEGT. CDR3 nucleotide sequence: TGTGCCAGCAGTGAAAATCTTTCTTACGAGCAGTACGTC. It yields the protein CASSENLSYEQYV.

V and J are TRBV29-1 and TRBJ1-4; TRBD1 agrees at 9 bases. The germline V gene encodes CDR1 SQVTM and CDR2 ANQGSEA. The CDR3 runs 14 residues. The V gene end was trimmed by 4 bases and the J gene end by 1 base; junction bases not matched to a gene: 1. CDR3 region: CSVGTGVTNEKLFF. CDR3 bases: TGCAGCGTTGGGACAGGGGTAACTAATGAAAAACTGTTTTTT.

This chain joins TRBV7-2 and TRBJ1-2, with no clear D. The ends were cut back, 1 base at V and 4 bases at J, with 10 bases in the middle. CDR3 length: 14 residues. Germline loops: CDR1 SGHTA, CDR2 FQGNSA. CDR3 bases: TGTGCCAGCAGCTTAGGTGGGCAGCTCTATGGCTACACCTTC. Translated: CASSLGGQLYGYTF.

This clone came up a few times. The chain carries TRBV19 and TRBJ1-1; D remains unclear. Trimming took 3 bases from V and 7 from J, leaving 9 bases between them. The V gene's germline CDR1 is LNHDA and CDR2 SQIVND (reference sequence). The CDR3 loop spans 12 amino acids. The DNA for the CDR3 is TGTGCCAGTAGTATTTCCTGGGGTGAAGCTTTCTTT. As protein: CASSISWGEAFF. The entire variable domain, with the rest obtained from reference TRBV19 and TRBJ1-1, is as follows: DGGITQSPKYLFRKEGQNVTLSCEQNLNHDAMYWYRQDPGQGLRLIYYSQIVNDFQKGDIAEGYSVSREKKESFPLTVTSAQKNPTAFYLCASSISWGEAFFGQGTRLTVV.

The chain uses TRBV6-5 and TRBJ2-7; D is undetermined. V dropped 6 bases and J dropped 7 bases, with 22 bases sitting between them. The CDR3 is made up of 15 amino acids. Germline assignment: CDR1 MNHEY and CDR2 SVGAGI. CDR3 DNA: TGTGCCAGCAGCCCGGGTGGGTCTGCTCCCGGGGAGCAGTACGTC. Encoded protein: CASSPGGSAPGEQYV.

V and J are TRBV5-6 and TRBJ2-3, with 8 bases identical to TRBD1. The CDR3 length is 14 residues. Germline-derived CDR1 and CDR2 are SGHDT and YYEEEE. Losses at the gene ends were 3 bases for V and 4 bases for J; bases not matched to a gene: 4. CDR3 protein: CASSSQQGADTQYF. CDR3 in DNA: TGTGCCAGCAGCTCCCAACAGGGGGCAGATACGCAGTATTTT.

A single count supports this clone. The V gene is TRBV7-2, the J gene TRBJ1-1; D is perhaps TRBD1 (5 bases). CDR1 and CDR2 from the germline V gene are SGHTA and FQGNSA. The CDR3 is 16 residues long. The V end lost 4 bases, the J end lost 1 base, and 16 bases lay between the germline ends. The CDR3 region has the DNA TGTGCCAGCAGCTCCCCCCCAGGGAAAAGGAACACTGAAGCTTTCTTT. Translating it yields CASSSPPGKRNTEAFF.

The chain carries TRBV28 and TRBJ1-6; 8 nucleotides line up with TRBD1. Trimming cost V 2 bases and J 10 bases; bases outside gene matches: 7. The CDR3 loop spans 15 amino acids. The germline gives CDR1 MDHEN, CDR2 SYDVKM. The CDR3 here is CASSLHTGGNSPLHF. As DNA, the CDR3 is TGTGCCAGCAGTTTACACACAGGGGGAAACTCACCCCTCCACTTT.

Here the CDR3 reads CASSPDAVGGYTF. The CDR3 DNA reads TGTGCCAGCAGTCCGGACGCAGTAGGGGGCTACACCTTC. The chain couples TRBV12-3 or TRBV12-4 to TRBJ1-2; the D is unclear. The CDR3 spans 13 residues. V lost 5 bases to trimming and J lost 8 bases, with 15 bases between them.

Turning to this clone: The sample carries other DNA sequences with the same CDR3. The V and J genes are TRBV5-1 and TRBJ1-1; 8 nucleotides agree with TRBD1. The CDR3 is made up of 14 amino acids. V lost 4 bases, J lost 1 base, and 3 bases stayed unmatched. CDR1 and CDR2 from the germline V gene are SGHRS and YFSETQ. The CDR3 protein is CASSLDRGNTEAFF. CDR3 bases: TGCGCCAGCAGCCTCGACAGGGGGAACACTGAAGCTTTCTTT.

This clone was seen a few times. This chain joins TRBV5-1 and TRBJ2-7; weak D call: TRBD2 (7 bases). Germline-derived CDR1 and CDR2 are SGHRS and YFSETQ. Trimming removed 0 bases from V and 4 bases from J, with 14 bases in between. The CDR3 consists of 15 residues. The CDR3 loop is CASSLGRGAGYEQYV. CDR3 DNA: TGCGCCAGCAGCTTGGGTCGGGGGGCTGGATACGAGCAGTACGTC.

The chain carries TRBV7-9 and TRBJ2-5; D is unresolved. V was shortened by 1 base and J by 0 bases, with 9 bases between the two germline ends. The CDR3 is made up of 15 amino acids. Germline V gene data show CDR1 as SEHNR and CDR2 as FQNEAQ (reference sequence). CDR3 nucleotides: TGTGCCAGCAGCTTAGTCGTCGCGTACCAAGAGACCCAGTACTTC. Translated: CASSLVVAYQETQYF.

The rearrangement uses TRBV9 and TRBJ2-2; weak D call: TRBD1 (6 bases). CDR1 and CDR2 from the germline V gene are SGDLS and YYNGEE. Trimming pared 4 bases from V and 6 bases from J, leaving 13 bases between. This CDR3 has 14 residues. CDR3 nucleotide sequence: TGTGCCAGCAGCTCGCGACAGGTCCCCGGGGAGCTGTTTTTT. It yields the protein CASSSRQVPGELFF.

The chain links TRBV4-3 to TRBJ1-1, with TRBD1 as a possible D gene (6 bases). The CDR3 contains 14 residues. Trimming cost V 0 bases and J 1 base, with 6 bases left between them. In germline, CDR1 is LGHNA, CDR2 YSLEER. The CDR3 DNA sequence: TGCGCCAGCAGCCAAGAACAGGGGAACACTGAAGCTTTCTTT. It encodes CASSQEQGNTEAFF.

A single count supports this clone. The DNA for the CDR3 is TGTGCCAGCAGTTACGAGGCCAGGGGAGACATTCAGTACTTC. Its translation is CASSYEARGDIQYF. This chain connects TRBV6-5 to TRBJ2-4; tentative D call: TRBD1 (6 bases). Trimming removed 2 bases at V and 8 bases at J, with 13 bases between. Germline CDR1 reads MNHEY; CDR2 reads SVGAGI. The CDR3 is 14 amino acids.

This chain joins TRBV27 and TRBJ2-5, with 7 bases identical to TRBD2. With 3 bases clipped from V and 4 bases from J, the junction kept 2 bases outside the gene matches. Germline CDR1 reads MNHEY; CDR2 reads SMNVEV (reference sequence). The length of the CDR3 is 13 residues. The CDR3 DNA reads as TGTGCCAGCAGTTTGCGGGGGTCAGAGACCCAGTACTTC. It translates to CASSLRGSETQYF.

The V gene is TRBV2, the J gene TRBJ2-5; D gene unclear. This CDR3 is 12 amino acids long. With 4 bases removed from V and 3 bases from J, the gap between germline ends came to 6 bases. CDR1 and CDR2 (germline): SNHLY, FYNNEI. CDR3 nucleotides: TGTGCCAGCAGTGTAAGCGAAGAGACCCAGTACTTC. It codes for CASSVSEETQYF.

V is TRBV6-1 and J is TRBJ2-2, with 9 bases that match TRBD2. V lost 3 bases to trimming and J lost 5 bases; unmatched junction nucleotides: 4. Germline CDR1 is MNHNS and CDR2 is SASEGT. CDR3 length: 15 amino acids. The CDR3 DNA follows: TGTGCCAGCAGTGAGCGGGGGGGCCAAACCGGGGAGCTGTTTTTT. Its translation is CASSERGGQTGELFF.

The rearrangement uses TRBV27 and TRBJ1-5; 7 nucleotides align to TRBD1. The CDR3 length is 16 residues. Germline trimming cut 6 bases from V and 10 bases from J; bases unmatched to any gene: 18. Germline V CDR1 and CDR2: MNHEY, SMNVEV (reference sequence). Here the CDR3 reads CASRSRFSRDSGPQHF. The CDR3 DNA is TGTGCCAGCAGATCTAGATTTAGTCGGGACAGCGGTCCCCAGCATTTT.

This clone has only a few counts. The chain links TRBV4-3 to TRBJ1-5; 7 nucleotides align to TRBD1. The trim removed 0 bases at V and 4 bases at J, leaving 9 bases unmatched. Germline lookup yields CDR1 LGHNA and CDR2 YSLEER. The CDR3 extends over 17 amino acids. This CDR3 reads CASSQDILGQKNQPQHF. The DNA for the CDR3 is TGCGCCAGCAGCCAAGACATCTTGGGACAGAAAAATCAGCCCCAGCATTTT.

The chain is built from TRBV30 and TRBJ2-1, with 9 bases that match TRBD2. There are 16 residues in the CDR3. J was trimmed by 6 bases and V by 0 bases; bases with no gene match: 9. The germline V gene has CDR1 GTSNPN and CDR2 SVGIG (reference sequence). The CDR3 region is CAWSVLKTSGFNEQFF. As DNA, the CDR3 is TGTGCCTGGAGTGTACTTAAGACTAGCGGATTCAATGAGCAGTTCTTC.

This chain links TRBV6-6 with TRBJ2-2; tentatively, D is TRBD2 (5 bases). This CDR3 region has 15 residues. Germline V gene lookup returns CDR1 MNHNY and CDR2 SVGAGI (reference sequence). Trimming stripped 2 bases from V and 0 bases from J, with 7 bases between. The CDR3 sequence is CASSYTAANTGELFF. The CDR3 DNA sequence: TGTGCCAGCAGTTACACAGCGGCGAACACCGGGGAGCTGTTTTTT.

This chain uses TRBV2 with TRBJ2-3; 11 bases are a match to TRBD2. The CDR3 is made up of 16 amino acids. The trim removed 8 bases at V and 0 bases at J, leaving 7 bases unmatched. Germline loops: CDR1 SNHLY, CDR2 FYNNEI. The CDR3 region has the DNA TGTGCCAGCTGGGAACTAGCGGGGGTCAGCACAGATACGCAGTATTTT. Its translation is CASWELAGVSTDTQYF.

The DNA for the CDR3 is TGTGCCAGCAGCGCGTGGGACAGGGGGGATGAAAAACTGTTTTTT. Amino acid sequence: CASSAWDRGDEKLFF. This rearrangement joins TRBV9 to TRBJ1-4; 11 bases fit TRBD1. Germline V gives CDR1 SGDLS, CDR2 YYNGEE. CDR3 length equals 15 residues. After removal of 3 bases from V and 6 bases from J, the junction contained 4 bases not matched to a gene.

The chain is built from TRBV3-1 (or the pseudogene TRBV3-2) and TRBJ1-5, with a possible D match to TRBD1 (5 bases). The CDR3 has 13 residues. V was trimmed by 2 bases and J by 5 bases, leaving 7 bases between them. Germline V CDR1 and CDR2: LGHDT, YNNKEL (reference sequence). The CDR3 is CASSQLGDQPQHF. CDR3 sequence (DNA): TGTGCCAGCAGCCAACTAGGGGATCAGCCCCAGCATTTT.

The V call is TRBV5-1, the J call TRBJ1-1; D not resolved. CDR3 length: 14 residues. Germline loops: CDR1 SGHRS, CDR2 YFSETQ. Trimming left V 0 bases short and J 0 bases short, with 6 bases between. The CDR3 reads CASSLVRVNTEAFF. CDR3 DNA sequence: TGCGCCAGCAGCTTGGTCAGAGTGAACACTGAAGCTTTCTTT.

This rearrangement joins TRBV7-3 to TRBJ2-3; 14 nucleotides match TRBD2. V lost 5 bases to trimming and J lost 8 bases; unmatched junction nucleotides: 6. Germline V gene sequence: CDR1 SGHTA, CDR2 FQGTGA. The CDR3 totals 15 residues. As DNA, the CDR3 is TGTGCCAGCAGCCAGGGACTAGCGGGGGTGGGTACGCAGTATTTT. Amino acid sequence: CASSQGLAGVGTQYF.